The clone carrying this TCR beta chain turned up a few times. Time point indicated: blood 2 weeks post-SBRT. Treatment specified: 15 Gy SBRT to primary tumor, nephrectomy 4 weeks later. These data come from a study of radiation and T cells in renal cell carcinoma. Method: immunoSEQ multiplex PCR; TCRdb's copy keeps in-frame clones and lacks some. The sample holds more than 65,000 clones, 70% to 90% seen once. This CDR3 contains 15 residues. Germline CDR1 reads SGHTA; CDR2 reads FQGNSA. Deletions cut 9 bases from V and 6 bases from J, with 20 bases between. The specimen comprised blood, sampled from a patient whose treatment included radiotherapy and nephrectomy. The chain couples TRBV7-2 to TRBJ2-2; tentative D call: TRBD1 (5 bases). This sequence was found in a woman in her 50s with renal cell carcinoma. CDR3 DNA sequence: TGTGCCAGGACGGCTGGGGCAGGCAACGCCGGGGAGCTGTTTTTT. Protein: CARTAGAGNAGELFF.